The sequence of this TCR beta chain was determined in a study of shared clonotypes between healthy human individuals (dated by TCRdb to about 2020). Concerning the study at large: The cohort comprised two women and a few men aged 18 to 49 years. For each donor, three plates each were used for CD4 naive and CD4 memory, two plates were used for CD8 naive, and one plate was used for CD8 memory. Blood TCR repertoires of about 5 healthy adults were deeply sequenced to estimate repertoire size and the extent of clonotype sharing between individuals. Different laboratories and diverse techniques were used to prepare libraries and sequence TCR repertoires, to increase sequencing depth and limit assay-specific biases. Per donor, leukapheresis produced somewhere between about 0.94 and 10 billion PBMCs. Study-wide conclusions, independent of this receptor: Compared with non-shared clonotypes, the clonotypes found in all four sorted-subset donors had higher generation probabilities. Estimated clonotype richness was generally larger for naive than for memory subsets. Sampling was limited to blood, and TCR repertoires in tissue likely differ from TCR repertoires in blood. Because the study included only a small number of donors, the genetic and exposure-history diversity represented was limited. When several donors were compared, the shared fraction of clonotypes was approximately 5% for naive CD4, around 3.6% for naive CD8, about 2.4% for memory CD4, and less than 0.5% for memory CD8. Even with the large sequencing depth, rarefaction of the sorted-subset datasets indicated that sequencing was incomplete. Based on pairwise subsampling, the degree of clonotype sharing among donors was expected to be affected by sequencing depth.

Donors were healthy HIV-negative adults with no recently reported acute infections or vaccinations. Every donor was a Caucasian adult residing in Nashville, Tennessee, USA. CD4+ T cells were enriched by magnetic negative selection; naive cells were then positively selected on CD45RA, and the negative fraction formed the memory subset. After blood collection by leukapheresis, PBMCs were isolated using Ficoll-Histopaque density gradient centrifugation and then cryopreserved in the vapor phase of liquid nitrogen. Analytical flow cytometry was used to check the purity and quantity of each magnetically sorted T cell population. Genomic DNA was isolated from each sorted fraction and quantified by UV absorbance on a Nanodrop 2000c. TCR CDR3 regions were amplified from genomic DNA by multiplex PCR using the deep immunoSEQ assay. Genomic DNA extracted from each cell subset was distributed evenly over all wells of several immunoSEQ 96-well plates, and each plate served as one replicate. For sorted subsets, 150 to 200 ng genomic DNA, equal to some 28,000 T cell genomes, was loaded into each replicate PCR. Purified libraries were quantified with a Qubit 3.0 fluorometer, sized on a Bioanalyzer 2100, and re-quantified with the KAPA Library Quantification kit. Every immunoSEQ 96-well plate was sequenced on a separate single-read 150-cycle Illumina NextSeq 550 flow cell. Under the source paper's analysis protocol: The immunoSEQ output contained only junctional sequences without quality scores, so filtering could not match that applied to full-length reads. To assign V/J genes and CDR3, sequences were annotated against IMGT germline references using PyIR, a Python wrapper for IgBLAST v1.9. Any read was removed if the V/J assignment was weak (E-value above 1e-6), the CDR3 was missing, or the read contained stop codons, out-of-frame junctions, or ambiguous translated residues. V3J clonotypes were defined as sequences sharing an identical inferred V gene, J gene, and CDR3 amino acid sequence. Percentage overlap between repertoires was calculated by dividing the number of shared unique clonotypes by the size of the smaller repertoire. Richness of each repertoire was evaluated using RTK rarefaction, the Chao1 estimator, and Recon v2.1 estimates of unobserved clonotypes. OLGA was used to compute generation probabilities for all TCRbeta clonotypes that the gDNA method yielded from a few donors. TCRdb carries this immuneACCESS record with in-frame sequences only. Its versions omit some clonotypes, under half of them owing to an unresolved V gene in the studies checked, with the rest unexplained. The V and J calls and clone size come from that table; D and trimming were worked out from the DNA. This sample lists approximately 980,000 clones; over 75% were detected once. The ten largest account for approximately 1.5% of the sample.

Comments on this clone: It has no known antigen specificity. One base away there is no much larger clone; base qualities are not given. Distinct nucleotide sequences in the sample also encode this CDR3.

Sequencing used memory CD4+ T cells sorted from blood. The cell subset or site label for this specimen denotes: CD45RA-negative fraction. The sequence derives from a man aged 18 to 29 in good health.

Read as DNA, the sequence is TGTGCCACCAGCAGAGATCGGGACGGCTCCTACGAGCAGTACTTC. Translated, this is CATSRDRDGSYEQYF. This chain joins TRBV15 to TRBJ2-7; the D call is possibly TRBD1 or TRBD2, each sharing 5 bases. At the junction V is shortened by 0 bases and J by 0 bases, with 9 bases in between. The CDR3, cysteine through phenylalanine, is 15 amino acids long. The DNA shown is the 45-base CDR3, in frame from base 1. From the germline V gene (reference sequence), CDR1 is LNHNV and CDR2 is YYDKDF.